This T cell receptor beta chain was captured by sequencing in a study of T-cell memory formation after mild COVID-19. Study information: Clusters of TCRs were largely donor specific.

Using constant-segment primers, 5'RACE produced TCR alpha and TCR beta cDNA libraries carrying sample barcodes and UMIs. TCRdb re-analysed the 5' RACE reads in MiXCR, keeping a single row per CDR3 protein. The sample holds some 260,000 distinct CDR3 sequences, about 15% seen once. This clonotype was sampled from a man between 18 and 35 years old who had mild COVID-19 (a few samples of this study predate the infection). Cell type and time point are not known. Source material: PBMCs or a T cell subset sorted from them (not recorded which).

The CDR3, as DNA: TGTGCCAGCAGCAAAGCAGGCAGGGGATGGACAGATACGCAGTATTTT. It yields the protein CASSKAGRGWTDTQYF. The chain links TRBV21-1 to TRBJ2-3; the table's TRBD1 call for D was not verified on the DNA. TRBV21-1 is tagged as a pseudogene. This CDR3 spans 16 amino acids.